This T cell receptor (beta chain) was captured by sequencing in a study of CD8 T cells in ankylosing spondylitis. Overall study findings and caveats: Typical of ankylosing spondylitis blood, it appeared, was a TCR beta motif of eight highly homologous variants. Some of these motif variants have turned up before, in reports on reactive arthritis synovial fluid and blood. Clones linked to the disease showed a CD8+ phenotype. They occurred at relatively low frequencies in peripheral blood. Researchers reportedly found disease-linked clones significantly enriched in matched ankylosing spondylitis synovial fluid.

Trimming took 0 bases from V and 1 from J; bases not matched to a gene: 11. The CDR3 runs 19 residues. CDR1 and CDR2 from the germline V gene are LGHDT and YNNKEL (reference sequence). 5'-RACE, quantitative and with molecular barcodes, yielded the TCR beta libraries. TCRdb independently ran MiXCR on the 5' RACE reads; one entry per CDR3 protein. The data hold 220,000 or so distinct CDR3 sequences, with around 16% observed a single time. With regard to this clonotype: Its antigen is currently unknown.

The rearrangement joins TRBV3-1 to TRBJ2-2; 7 nucleotides line up with TRBD2. Input material: blood, either unsorted or a sorted T cell fraction (not recorded which). This sequence was found in a male donor with ankylosing spondylitis. The CDR3 coding sequence is TGTGCCAGCAGCCAAGAACCCCGCCGAGCGGGGTTGAACACCGGGGAGCTGTTTTTT. Its translation: CASSQEPRRAGLNTGELFF.